Each of the 22 T cell receptor beta chains below was sequenced from the same sample in a study of tumor-infiltrating lymphocytes in primary liver carcinoma. Germline DNA was extracted too, while blood RNA derived from unsorted whole blood. Production of TCR beta cDNA used around 500 ng total RNA together with a constant-region primer. Employing slightly modified ARM-PCR, three nested multiplex PCR rounds were run, and these gave rise to the TCR beta libraries. The first two PCR rounds used TRBV1-TRBV30 primers with a Cbeta primer, nine to ten cycles each. MiXCR was run by TCRdb on the multiplex PCR reads, yielding one entry per CDR3 protein. The sample includes about 310,000 distinct CDR3 sequences, roughly two thirds of them seen just once. Specimen: peripheral blood. The receptors stem from a man between 35 and 55 years old with primary liver carcinoma and hepatitis B virus infection.

This clonotype showed up many times. The chain has TRBV6-1 and TRBJ2-6, with D hard to call. The CDR3 has 16 amino acids. V was cut by 11 bases and J by 2 bases, with 19 bases left in between. Germline V gene lookup returns CDR1 MNHNS and CDR2 SASEGT. Written as DNA, the CDR3 is TGTGCCTATCTCCTCCAAGGTCCCACTGGGGCCAACGTCCTGACTTTC. Protein: CAYLLQGPTGANVLTF.

This clonotype came up once. The germline gene is not matched at one end of the junction; a read error may be the cause. The CDR3 region is CATSAKDGASEAFF. The CDR3 coding sequence is TGTGCCACCAGCGCCAAAGACGGGGCGTCTGAAGCTTTCTTT. The genes are TRBV5-4 and TRBJ1-1; tentatively, D is TRBD1 (5 bases). The CDR3 runs 14 residues. CDR1 SGHNT and CDR2 YYREEE come from the germline V gene (reference sequence).

With regard to this clonotype: No conserved phenylalanine or tryptophan ends this CDR3, so it is likely a read error. This sequence joins TRBV14 and TRBJ2-1; 11 nucleotides match TRBD2. From germline, CDR1 is SGHDN and CDR2 FVKESK. The CDR3 contains 15 residues. The CDR3 is CASSSLAGAYNEQFL. The CDR3 DNA follows: TGTGCCAGCAGTTCACTAGCGGGAGCGTACAACGAGCAGTTCTTA.

With regard to this clonotype: One junction end disagrees with the germline gene, perhaps due to a read error. This chain joins TRBV6-2 or TRBV6-3 and TRBJ2-7; 14 nucleotides line up with TRBD2. The CDR3 totals 17 residues. The germline CDR1 and CDR2 sequences are MNHEY and SVGEGT. CDR3 nucleotides: TGTGCCAGCAGACACGGGACTAGCGGGAGATCAGTCCACGAGCAGTGCTTC. The encoded protein is CASRHGTSGRSVHEQCF.

Regarding this clonotype: A read error may produce the germline difference seen at one junction end. This chain connects TRBV18 to TRBJ1-1; D not certain. This CDR3 has 13 amino acids. Germline-derived CDR1 and CDR2 are KGHSH and LQKENI. For the CDR3, the DNA is TGTGCCAGCCCACCAGGTCTGAACAGTGAAGCTTTCTTT. Its translation is CASPPGLNSEAFF.

With regard to this clonotype: The CDR3 end shows no conserved phenylalanine or tryptophan, and so a read error is likely. No DNA is shown, since the ends of the CDR3 on it are uncertain; the CDR3 is the one TCRdb lists. This sequence joins TRBV12-3 or TRBV12-4 and TRBJ2-2; TRBD2 is taken as the D call from the table, unchecked against the DNA. Including both end residues, the CDR3 is 18 amino acids long. This CDR3 is CASITTDGRVVGTGEPFY.

The table lists this clonotype with many counts. The gene calls are TRBV5-4 and TRBJ2-3; TRBD2 agrees at 10 bases. Germline V gene lookup returns CDR1 SGHNT and CDR2 YYREEE (reference sequence). This CDR3 has 20 residues. V lost 0 bases, J lost 2 bases, and 15 bases stayed unmatched. In nucleotides, the CDR3 is TGTGCCAGCAGCTTGGGGGGAGCGGGAGGGCACGTACCCCACACAGATACGCAGTATTTT. Its translation: CASSLGGAGGHVPHTDTQYF.

This chain joins TRBV7-9 and TRBJ2-7, with D perhaps matching TRBD1 or TRBD2 (5 bases each). The V and J ends lost 3 bases and 1 base respectively, with 7 bases between them. The CDR3 consists of 13 residues. The germline CDR1 and CDR2 sequences are SEHNR and FQNEAQ (reference sequence). CDR3 region: CASSFEGSYEQYF. DNA for the CDR3: TGTGCCAGCAGCTTTGAGGGGTCCTACGAGCAGTACTTC.

The V call is TRBV10-3, the J call TRBJ2-3, with 7 bases lining up with TRBD1. CDR1 is ENHRY and CDR2 is SYGVKD in the germline V gene. CDR3 length equals 17 residues. J gave up 0 bases and V 11 bases, and 17 bases lay outside the gene matches. CDR3: CAATGTETVPSTDTQYF. CDR3 bases: TGTGCCGCTACCGGGACAGAAACCGTTCCTAGCACAGATACGCAGTATTTT.

With regard to this clonotype: This clone may be a read error of a much larger clone one base away. This rearrangement joins TRBV4-2 to TRBJ2-3; tentatively, D is TRBD2 (5 bases). Germline V gene data show CDR1 as LGHNA and CDR2 as YNFKEQ. V was pared by 0 bases and J by 2 bases, with 18 bases between. This CDR3 has 18 residues. CDR3 region: CASSQDRASWRTTDTQYF. The DNA for the CDR3 is TGTGCCAGCAGCCAAGATCGGGCTAGCTGGAGAACCACAGATACGCAGTATTTT.

As for this clonotype: This clone may be a read error of a much larger clone one base away. The chain employs TRBV5-4 and TRBJ2-1; weak D call: TRBD1 (6 bases). CDR1 is SGHNT and CDR2 is YYREEE in the germline V gene (reference sequence). CDR3 length equals 13 residues. The CDR3 DNA follows: TGTGTCAGCAGCTTGGATGGGGGCAGTGAGCAGTTCTTC. Protein sequence: CVSSLDGGSEQFF. Together with reference TRBV5-4 and TRBJ2-1, the CDR3 gives the full variable domain: ETGVTQSPTHLIKTRGQQVTLRCSSQSGHNTVSWYQQALGQGPQFIFQYYREEENGRGNFPPRFSGLQFPNYSSELNVNALELDDSALYLCVSSLDGGSEQFFGPGTRLTVL.

As regards this clonotype: A clone one base away is much larger, so this may be a read error. The rearrangement links TRBV29-1 to TRBJ1-2; tentative D call: TRBD1 (6 bases). The CDR3 loop spans 13 amino acids. CDR1 and CDR2 (germline): SQVTM, ANQGSEA. DNA for the CDR3: TGCGGCGGAGGGGGGCACGAAAACTATGGCTACACCTTC. It codes for CGGGGHENYGYTF.

As to this clonotype: A much larger clone lies one base from this, so it may be a read error. The chain uses TRBV12-3 or TRBV12-4 and TRBJ2-7; unclear D gene. The CDR3 consists of 11 residues. Trimming took 2 bases from V and 6 from J, leaving 5 bases between them. The CDR3 DNA follows: TGTGCCAGCAGTTTAAGAGTCGAGCAGTACTTC. Translation: CASSLRVEQYF.

Comment on this clonotype: This may be a read error, as it is one base from a much larger clone. The J gene is TRBJ2-1, the V gene TRBV6-1; 7 nucleotides align to TRBD2. The V gene's germline CDR1 is MNHNS and CDR2 SASEGT. This CDR3 region has 17 residues. The J segment lost 2 bases and the V segment lost 0 bases, leaving 7 bases of the junction unmatched. The CDR3 sequence is CASSEAPLASPYNEQFF. CDR3 nucleotide sequence: TGTGCCAGCAGTGAAGCTCCACTAGCGAGCCCCTACAATGAGCAGTTCTTC.

Comment on this clonotype: An end of the junction differs from the germline gene, which may be a read error. The rearrangement joins TRBV11-1 to TRBJ2-3, with 9 bases lining up with TRBD2. CDR3 length: 16 amino acids. Germline-derived CDR1 and CDR2 are SGHAT and FQDESV (reference sequence). CDR3: CVSSLAGVILTDTQYF. In nucleotides, the CDR3 is TGTGTCAGCAGCTTAGCGGGAGTTATTCTCACGGATACGCAGTATTTT. The whole variable domain, filled in from reference TRBV11-1 and TRBJ2-3, reads EAEVAQSPRYKITEKSQAVAFWCDPISGHATLYWYRQILGQGPELLVQFQDESVVDDSQLPKDRFSAERLKGVDSTLKIQPAELGDSAMYLCVSSLAGVILTDTQYFGPGTRLTVL.

This clonotype was counted a single time. The junction and the germline gene differ at one end; a read error may be behind it. The rearrangement links TRBV28 to TRBJ2-7, with D perhaps TRBD1 (7 bases). The CDR3 loop spans 14 amino acids. The germline gives CDR1 MDHEN, CDR2 SYDVKM. As DNA, the CDR3 is TGTGCCGGCAGGGGGGACGGAGGGGTCTACGAGCAGTACTTC. The encoded protein is CAGRGDGGVYEQYF.

Remarks on this clonotype: Given a much more abundant clone one base away, this may be a read error. The chain is built from TRBV6-1 and TRBJ1-2; no firm D call. There are 13 residues in the CDR3. With 4 bases removed from V and 6 bases from J, the gap between germline ends came to 12 bases. Germline loops: CDR1 MNHNS, CDR2 SASEGT. The CDR3 protein is CASSGKPGNGYTF. CDR3 nucleotides: TGTGCCAGCAGTGGAAAACCCGGGAATGGCTACACCTTC.

This clonotype was counted between two and nine times. The chain couples TRBV5-6 to TRBJ2-3, with 7 bases fitting TRBD2. The CDR3 sequence is 18 residues long. Germline trimming cut 3 bases from V and 0 bases from J; bases unmatched to any gene: 13. Germline V gene lookup returns CDR1 SGHDT and CDR2 YYEEEE. In DNA, the CDR3 is TGTGCCAGCAGCTCGGGACTACGCCTAATGTTTAGCACAGATACGCAGTATTTT. Its translation: CASSSGLRLMFSTDTQYF.

In its sample, this clonotype was seen a few times. This chain links TRBV5-4 with TRBJ1-6; D call uncertain. The V gene lost 0 bases and the J gene lost 7 bases, with 5 bases spanning the gap. The CDR3 extends over 13 amino acids. CDR1 SGHNT and CDR2 YYREEE come from the germline V gene (reference sequence). In DNA form, the CDR3 reads TGTGCCAGCAGCTTGGTGAGAAATTCACCCCTCCACTTT. This translates into CASSLVRNSPLHF. Based on the CDR3 plus reference TRBV5-4 and TRBJ1-6, the full variable domain is ETGVTQSPTHLIKTRGQQVTLRCSSQSGHNTVSWYQQALGQGPQFIFQYYREEENGRGNFPPRFSGLQFPNYSSELNVNALELDDSALYLCASSLVRNSPLHFGNGTRLTVT.

The chain joins TRBV6-1 to TRBJ2-7; D is undetermined. Germline CDR1 MNHNS, CDR2 SASEGT. Trimming removed 0 bases from V and 2 bases from J, with 8 bases in between. The CDR3 spans 14 residues. In DNA form, the CDR3 reads TGTGCCAGCAGTGAAGCTATAGACACCTACGAGCAGTACTTC. Translating gives CASSEAIDTYEQYF.

On this clonotype: This may arise from a read error, as a much more abundant clone is one base away. The gene calls are TRBV6-5 and TRBJ2-6, with D unresolved. The CDR3 loop spans 13 amino acids. V was clipped by 8 bases and J by 2 bases, with 7 bases between them. Germline V CDR1 and CDR2: MNHEY, SVGAGI. The CDR3 bases are TGTGCCAGCGAATATACTGGGGCCAACGTCCTGACTTTC. Translation gives CASEYTGANVLTF.

This clonotype came up many times. The chain has TRBV7-8 and TRBJ2-5; 8 bases line up with TRBD1. The CDR3 extends over 12 amino acids. The germline V gene has CDR1 SGHVS and CDR2 FQNEAQ. Losses at the gene ends were 3 bases for V and 12 bases for J; bases not matched to a gene: 6. The chain's CDR3 is CASSFPQGAEYF. In nucleotides, the CDR3 is TGTGCCAGCAGCTTCCCCCAGGGGGCCGAGTACTTC.